This T cell receptor (beta chain) was observed in a study of neurological immune-mediated disorders. Study-level points and caveats: Phylogenetic grouping assigned the repertoires of 18 of 34 multiple sclerosis patients to a single related-CDR3 cluster, which may represent a signature. None of the CDR3 amino acid sequences of expanded clones were shared across subjects, and this suggested private repertoires in all groups. There was no clinical or MRI feature that showed an association with the multiple sclerosis repertoire cluster.

At least ten counts were recorded for this clonotype. The antigen is undetermined. Germline V gene lookup returns CDR1 DFQATT and CDR2 SNEGSKA (reference sequence). The CDR3 totals 15 residues. Trimming took 2 bases from V and 4 from J; bases not matched to a gene: 10. MiXCR, applied by TCRdb to the 5' RACE reads, yields one record per CDR3 protein. The data contain 87,000 or so distinct CDR3 sequences, around 3.3% of them singletons. The origin of this receptor is a young woman with multiple sclerosis. Sequencing used PBMCs. The chain uses TRBV20-1 and TRBJ2-7; TRBD1 aligns across 8 bases. The CDR3 DNA is TGCAGTGCTAGATCGAGGACAGGGATTGGATACGAGCAGTACTTC. Translating it yields CSARSRTGIGYEQYF.